Below, 29 T cell receptor beta chains from the same sample are listed, as sequenced in a study of blood T cell repertoires in COVID-19. Clones were read by immunoSEQ multiplex PCR, and TCRdb kept only the in-frame ones, dropping some. This sample has about 480,000 clones, with approximately 88% found just once. Sequencing was performed on PBMCs or T cells enriched from blood (not recorded which). The receptors come from a woman between 40 and 55 years old who had recovered from COVID-19.

The chain recombines TRBV5-1 with TRBJ2-1, with D perhaps matching TRBD1 (6 bases). The CDR3 has 15 residues. Germline CDR1 SGHRS, CDR2 YFSETQ. Trimming took off 3 bases at V and 3 bases at J, with 13 bases between the two ends. The CDR3 reads CASSWGRLVYNEQFF. DNA of the CDR3: TGCGCCAGCAGCTGGGGGCGGCTAGTCTACAATGAGCAGTTCTTC.

V gene TRBV4-2 combines with J gene TRBJ2-1; 10 bases agree with TRBD1. Germline CDR1 reads LGHNA; CDR2 reads YNFKEQ. The CDR3 covers 17 residues. J was trimmed by 5 bases and V by 4 bases; bases with no gene match: 11. The CDR3 here is CASSPKGRTGGDNEQFF. DNA of the CDR3: TGTGCCAGCAGCCCCAAGGGCCGGACAGGGGGAGACAATGAGCAGTTCTTC.

This clone was found once. This rearrangement joins TRBV29-1 to TRBJ1-1; no reliable D call. Per the germline V gene, CDR1 is SQVTM and CDR2 is ANQGSEA. The CDR3 spans 12 residues. V lost 0 bases to trimming and J lost 7 bases, with 9 bases between them. For the CDR3, the DNA is TGCAGCGTTGAAGAGACGGGAGTTGAAGCTTTCTTT. It yields the protein CSVEETGVEAFF.

The rearrangement joins TRBV6-2 or TRBV6-3 to TRBJ1-1; no definite D call. This CDR3 is 14 amino acids long. Trimming shortened V by 6 bases and J by 5 bases, and 16 bases separated the two germline ends. In germline, CDR1 is MNHEY, CDR2 SVGEGT. As DNA, the CDR3 is TGTGCCAGCAGCTCCACCATCGGGTCGACTGAAGCTTTCTTT. Its translation: CASSSTIGSTEAFF.

The rearrangement links TRBV11-2 to TRBJ2-4, with 8 bases lining up with TRBD1. CDR3 length: 13 amino acids. The V and J ends lost 2 bases and 9 bases, in that order; junction bases with no gene match: 3. Germline V gene data show CDR1 as SGHAT and CDR2 as FQNNGV. The CDR3 region has the DNA TGTGCCAGCAGCTTATCAGGGGGCAGCATTCAGTACTTC. Translated: CASSLSGGSIQYF.

The V and J genes are TRBV18 and TRBJ2-7; 8 bases agree with TRBD1. The germline V gene has CDR1 KGHSH and CDR2 LQKENI. V trimming: 3 bases; J trimming: 6 bases; junction bases outside the gene matches: 4. The CDR3 contains 13 residues. The CDR3 is CASSPGTGTEQYF. The CDR3 DNA follows: TGTGCCAGCTCACCCGGGACAGGAACCGAGCAGTACTTC.

The CDR3 sequence is CASSVGGSGGDQPQHF. The CDR3 nucleotides read TGTGCCAGCAGCGTGGGGGGATCAGGGGGCGATCAGCCCCAGCATTTT. The chain recombines TRBV9 with TRBJ1-5, with 8 bases aligning to TRBD1. Losses at the gene ends were 2 bases for V and 5 bases for J; bases not matched to a gene: 9. Germline CDR1 reads SGDLS; CDR2 reads YYNGEE. This CDR3 comprises 16 residues.

The chain links TRBV5-6 to TRBJ1-4; TRBD1 aligns across 9 bases. J lost 5 bases, V lost 0 bases, and 2 bases had no gene match. The germline V gene encodes CDR1 SGHDT and CDR2 YYEEEE. The CDR3 covers 15 residues. The CDR3 region is CASSLGGTGNEKLFF. The CDR3 DNA sequence: TGTGCCAGCAGCTTGGGTGGGACAGGGAATGAAAAACTGTTTTTT. Drawing the rest from reference TRBV5-6 and TRBJ1-4, the complete variable domain is DAGVTQSPTHLIKTRGQQVTLRCSPKSGHDTVSWYQQALGQGPQFIFQYYEEEERQRGNFPDRFSGHQFPNYSSELNVNALLLGDSALYLCASSLGGTGNEKLFFGSGTQLSVL.

This sequence joins TRBV2 and TRBJ2-1; the D is unclear. V was pared by 0 bases and J by 15 bases, with 15 bases between. This CDR3 has 13 residues. Per germline, CDR1 SNHLY and CDR2 FYNNEI. The CDR3 loop is CASSEASDLRRFF. CDR3 coding DNA: TGTGCCAGCAGTGAAGCCTCAGACTTGAGGCGGTTCTTC. Full variable domain (rest looked up from reference TRBV2 and TRBJ2-1): EPEVTQTPSHQVTQMGQEVILRCVPISNHLYFYWYRQILGQKVEFLVSFYNNEISEKSEIFDDQFSVERPDGSNFTLKIRSTKLEDSAMYFCASSEASDLRRFFGPGTRLTVL.

The chain is built from TRBV5-1 and TRBJ2-1, with TRBD2 matching 10 bases. Germline trimming cut 4 bases from V and 6 bases from J; bases unmatched to any gene: 13. The CDR3 consists of 17 residues. Per the germline V gene, CDR1 is SGHRS and CDR2 is YFSETQ. Here the CDR3 DNA reads TGCGCCAGCAGCCCGATTTGGACTAGCGGAGATCCCAATGAGCAGTTCTTC. It is translated as CASSPIWTSGDPNEQFF.

The V call is TRBV4-1, the J call TRBJ2-1; D is possibly TRBD1 or TRBD2 (5 bases each). Germline values: CDR1 MGHRA, CDR2 YSYEKL. V was trimmed by 8 bases and J by 0 bases, leaving 17 bases between them. The CDR3 is 16 amino acids. CDR3 DNA: TGCGCCAGCGGCCGGGGCCTAGACCCCTCCTACAATGAGCAGTTCTTC. It yields the protein CASGRGLDPSYNEQFF.

The chain employs TRBV11-2 and TRBJ1-5; TRBD1 matches 9 bases. This CDR3 spans 16 amino acids. The ends lost 6 bases at V and 6 bases at J; junction bases unmatched: 12. Germline loops: CDR1 SGHAT, CDR2 FQNNGV. CDR3 nucleotides: TGTGCCAGCAGACAATCAACAGGGGGCCCCAGTCAGCCCCAGCATTTT. It encodes CASRQSTGGPSQPQHF.

The sample holds one count of this clone. The rearrangement uses TRBV6-5 and TRBJ1-6; TRBD1 agrees at 8 bases. This CDR3 contains 16 residues. Germline V gene sequence: CDR1 MNHEY, CDR2 SVGAGI. After removal of 4 bases from V and 0 bases from J, the junction contained 2 bases not matched to a gene. The CDR3: CASSLTGGSYNSPLHF. The CDR3 DNA follows: TGTGCCAGCAGTTTAACAGGGGGCTCCTATAATTCACCCCTCCACTTT.

This chain connects TRBV7-8 to TRBJ1-1, with 7 bases fitting TRBD1. The V and J ends lost 5 bases and 5 bases, in that order; junction bases with no gene match: 20. Germline V gene sequence: CDR1 SGHVS, CDR2 FQNEAQ. The CDR3 runs to 18 residues. In DNA, the CDR3 is TGTGCCAGCAGCCCCCGCCCGACAGGGTGGAGCGAAAATACTGAAGCTTTCTTT. This sequence encodes CASSPRPTGWSENTEAFF.

The V gene is TRBV4-3, the J gene TRBJ2-7; D might be TRBD2 (6 bases). From germline, CDR1 is LGHNA and CDR2 YSLEER. The CDR3 runs 14 residues. Trimming took off 1 base at V and 5 bases at J, with 12 bases between the two ends. The CDR3 DNA reads TGCGCCAGCAGCCAAGGACTGGGGAGGAACGAGCAGTACTTC. Translating it yields CASSQGLGRNEQYF.

The chain links TRBV7-9 to TRBJ1-2; no clear D gene. Germline values: CDR1 SEHNR, CDR2 FQNEAQ (reference sequence). V lost 5 bases and J lost 4, with 14 bases in between. This CDR3 is built from 14 residues. The CDR3 bases are TGTGCCAGCAGCCCTGACATCTTTAGCTATGGCTACACCTTC. It encodes CASSPDIFSYGYTF.

V is TRBV2 and J is TRBJ1-2, with D maybe TRBD1 (6 bases). This CDR3 is 14 amino acids long. Germline V gene sequence: CDR1 SNHLY, CDR2 FYNNEI. Trimming stripped 2 bases from V and 5 bases from J, with 12 bases between. The CDR3 here is CASSESGGRYGYTF. For the CDR3, the DNA is TGTGCCAGCAGTGAAAGCGGGGGCAGGTATGGCTACACCTTC.

This chain uses TRBV4-1 with TRBJ2-7; D is undetermined. Trimming removed 1 base at V and 3 bases at J, with 7 bases between. CDR1 is MGHRA and CDR2 is YSYEKL in the germline V gene. This CDR3 has 13 amino acids. CDR3 sequence (DNA): TGCGCCAGCAGCCAAGGCAGTAACTACGAGCAGTACTTC. Protein sequence: CASSQGSNYEQYF.

V usage is TRBV27 and J usage is TRBJ2-7; 12 nucleotides match TRBD1. Germline CDR1 MNHEY, CDR2 SMNVEV (reference sequence). CDR3 length: 14 residues. J lost 5 bases, V lost 8 bases, and 7 bases had no gene match. The CDR3 spells CASSPGTGGHEQYF. CDR3 DNA sequence: TGTGCCAGCTCACCCGGGACAGGGGGCCACGAGCAGTACTTC.

The chain links TRBV30 to TRBJ1-3; 7 nucleotides align to TRBD1. This CDR3 has 13 residues. Losses at the gene ends were 5 bases for V and 2 bases for J; bases not matched to a gene: 3. Germline assignment: CDR1 GTSNPN and CDR2 SVGIG (reference sequence). The CDR3 loop is CAWDRATGNTIYF. CDR3 bases: TGTGCCTGGGACAGGGCGACTGGAAACACCATATATTTT.

J is TRBJ1-2 and V is TRBV18, with 7 bases aligning to TRBD1. Germline values: CDR1 KGHSH, CDR2 LQKENI. This CDR3 is built from 16 residues. The ends lost 3 bases at V and 0 bases at J; junction bases unmatched: 7. The CDR3 region is CASSPKAGTANYGYTF. DNA of the CDR3: TGTGCCAGCTCACCTAAGGCCGGGACAGCTAACTATGGCTACACCTTC.

The rearrangement uses TRBV9 and TRBJ1-2; D call uncertain. This CDR3 is built from 13 residues. CDR1 and CDR2 from the germline V gene are SGDLS and YYNGEE. Between the trimmed V and J ends, which lost 4 bases and 3 bases, there was a span of 10 bases. The CDR3 loop reads CASSSHGDYGYTF. CDR3 coding DNA: TGTGCCAGCAGCTCCCACGGTGACTATGGCTACACCTTC.

The chain combines TRBV19 with TRBJ1-1, with D unresolved. V dropped 3 bases and J dropped 1 base, with 12 bases sitting between them. The germline V gene has CDR1 LNHDA and CDR2 SQIVND (reference sequence). This CDR3 has 15 residues. The CDR3 nucleotides are TGTGCCAGTAGTATCGAGGTGTCCAGGAACACTGAAGCTTTCTTT. Amino acid sequence: CASSIEVSRNTEAFF.

The V and J genes are TRBV13 and TRBJ2-5, with 9 bases fitting TRBD1. The CDR3 spans 13 residues. Germline V lookup: CDR1 PRHDT, CDR2 FYEKMQ (reference sequence). The V and J ends lost 1 base and 6 bases, in that order; junction bases with no gene match: 0. The CDR3 loop is CASSLDRGQTQYF. The CDR3 region has the DNA TGTGCCAGCAGCTTAGACAGGGGGCAGACCCAGTACTTC.

The chain joins TRBV3-1 (or the pseudogene TRBV3-2) to TRBJ1-1; 8 nucleotides agree with TRBD1. After removal of 4 bases from V and 10 bases from J, the junction contained 11 bases not matched to a gene. CDR1 and CDR2 from the germline V gene are LGHDT and YNNKEL (reference sequence). The CDR3 is 14 amino acids. The CDR3 region is CASSPLRQGATAFF. DNA of the CDR3: TGTGCCAGCAGCCCGCTGAGGCAGGGGGCTACAGCTTTCTTT.

V usage is TRBV5-8 and J usage is TRBJ2-1; D unclear. Trimming pared 3 bases from V and 15 bases from J, leaving 22 bases between. Germline V gene lookup returns CDR1 SGHTS and CDR2 YDEGEE. This CDR3 is 14 amino acids long. CDR3 in amino acids: CASSSPTRLPEPFF. The CDR3 DNA is TGTGCCAGCAGCTCCCCCACCAGGCTCCCAGAACCGTTCTTC.

A word on this clone: Within the sample, other DNA sequences also encode this same CDR3. The chain joins TRBV27 to TRBJ1-5; maybe TRBD1 (5 bases). This CDR3 region has 16 residues. Germline values: CDR1 MNHEY, CDR2 SMNVEV (reference sequence). V was clipped by 2 bases and J by 1 base, with 12 bases between them. CDR3 loop: CASSLGGGLSNQPQHF. For the CDR3, the DNA is TGTGCCAGCAGTTTAGGGGGGGGACTAAGCAATCAGCCCCAGCATTTT.

The chain combines TRBV3-1 (or the pseudogene TRBV3-2) with TRBJ1-1, with D unclear. CDR3 size: 11 residues. Germline lookup yields CDR1 LGHDT and CDR2 YNNKEL (reference sequence). The V gene lost 4 bases and the J gene lost 8 bases, with 8 bases spanning the gap. The CDR3 spells CASSLRGEAFF. The DNA of the CDR3 is TGTGCCAGCAGCCTCAGAGGGGAAGCTTTCTTT.

This clone occurred once. The chain uses TRBV19 and TRBJ1-5; D not certain. V lost 2 bases to trimming and J lost 6 bases, with 11 bases between them. This CDR3 contains 14 residues. The germline CDR1 and CDR2 sequences are LNHDA and SQIVND (reference sequence). Written as DNA, the CDR3 is TGTGCCAGTAGTATAACGGAGGGATTTCAGCCCCAGCATTTT. This translates into CASSITEGFQPQHF.